Presented here are 13 T cell receptor beta chains from one specimen sequenced in a study of T-cell reconstitution after alpha-beta-depleted transplantation in children. Unique molecular identifiers were incorporated when the TCRbeta library was constructed. TCRdb reanalysed the PCR reads using MiXCR and keeps one entry per CDR3 protein. The data show about 340,000 distinct CDR3 sequences, 13% seen once. The source was PBMCs, collected from the stem cell graft. The receptors shown here come from a human donor who donated a stem cell graft to a child with Fanconi anemia.

V is TRBV5-1 and J is TRBJ2-2, with 7 positions matching TRBD1. V was pared by 0 bases and J by 4 bases, with 6 bases of the junction left unmatched. Germline CDR1 reads SGHRS; CDR2 reads YFSETQ. The CDR3 extends over 16 amino acids. Written as DNA, the CDR3 is TGCGCCAGCAGCTTGGGGACAGGCCGAGGCACCGGGGAGCTGTTTTTT. This translates into CASSLGTGRGTGELFF.

V gene TRBV7-9 combines with J gene TRBJ2-5, with 8 bases fitting TRBD1. The CDR3 has 15 amino acids. V gave up 4 bases and J gave up 1 base; unmatched junction bases: 5. Per germline, CDR1 SEHNR and CDR2 FQNEAQ (reference sequence). The CDR3 nucleotides read TGTGCCAGCAGCTGGACAGGGATTTCCCAAGAGACCCAGTACTTC. Translated: CASSWTGISQETQYF.

This clonotype was found many times. The rearrangement uses TRBV6-2 or TRBV6-3 and TRBJ1-2; D is perhaps TRBD1 (5 bases). The CDR3 contains 11 residues. Trimming took off 7 bases at V and 5 bases at J, with 8 bases between the two ends. The V gene's germline CDR1 is MNHEY and CDR2 SVGEGT. The CDR3 reads CASIGGYGYTF. The CDR3 nucleotides read TGTGCCAGCATTGGGGGATATGGCTACACCTTC.

This clonotype was counted at least ten times. This chain uses TRBV6-2 or TRBV6-3 with TRBJ2-3, with TRBD2 identical over 9 bases. The CDR3 contains 15 residues. Trimming at V came to 8 bases and at J to 5 bases, leaving 11 bases not matched to a gene. The germline V gene encodes CDR1 MNHEY and CDR2 SVGEGT. The DNA for the CDR3 is TGTGCCAGCTGCCATAGCGGGGGCGCCTTAGATACGCAGTATTTT. Its protein is CASCHSGGALDTQYF.

This chain links TRBV9 with TRBJ2-1; 8 bases line up with TRBD2. The CDR3 has 15 residues. CDR1 is SGDLS, CDR2 YYNGEE, per germline. V shed 0 bases and J 9 bases; nucleotides not matched to a gene: 8. DNA for the CDR3: TGTGCCAGCAGCGTAGGTAGCGGGGAGGCCGGTGAGCAGTTCTTC. It specifies CASSVGSGEAGEQFF.

This clonotype has only a few counts. The chain combines TRBV5-6 with TRBJ2-3; TRBD1 aligns across 12 bases. Germline trimming cut 3 bases from V and 3 bases from J; bases unmatched to any gene: 11. Germline CDR1 reads SGHDT; CDR2 reads YYEEEE. This CDR3 is built from 18 residues. CDR3 nucleotide sequence: TGTGCCAGCAGCTCGCCGGGACAGGGGGCGGTTTTTACAGATACGCAGTATTTT. It yields the protein CASSSPGQGAVFTDTQYF.

The chain is built from TRBV7-8 and TRBJ1-5, with D possibly TRBD1 on 5 matching bases. Deletions cut 3 bases from V and 2 bases from J, with 11 bases between. The CDR3 extends over 15 amino acids. Germline assignment: CDR1 SGHVS and CDR2 FQNEAQ. CDR3 sequence (DNA): TGTGCCAGCAGCTTCGGCAGGGCCGGCAATCAGCCCCAGCATTTT. This codes for CASSFGRAGNQPQHF.

This clonotype has at least ten counts. The chain joins TRBV28 to TRBJ2-7, with 8 bases matching TRBD1. There are 15 residues in the CDR3. J was trimmed by 0 bases and V by 6 bases; bases with no gene match: 7. The germline V gene encodes CDR1 MDHEN and CDR2 SYDVKM. CDR3 in DNA: TGTGCCAGCAGAAGTACAGGGGGTAACTCCTACGAGCAGTACTTC. This translates into CASRSTGGNSYEQYF.

The table lists this clonotype with many counts. The genes are TRBV7-8 and TRBJ2-1, with a possible D match to TRBD1 (5 bases). This CDR3 has 15 residues. CDR1 is SGHVS and CDR2 is FQNEAQ in the germline V gene. The V end was cut by 7 bases, the J end by 4 bases, with 17 bases between. CDR3 amino acids: CASTPDTRVYNEQFF. DNA of the CDR3: TGTGCCAGCACCCCCGATACCAGGGTTTACAATGAGCAGTTCTTC.

V is TRBV29-1 and J is TRBJ2-7; perhaps D is TRBD1 or TRBD2 (5 bases each). This CDR3 is built from 16 residues. Germline assignment: CDR1 SQVTM and CDR2 ANQGSEA. The V end was cut by 4 bases, the J end by 6 bases, with 25 bases between. CDR3 protein: CSVAGHGGESLREQYF. DNA of the CDR3: TGCAGCGTTGCCGGCCATGGGGGAGAAAGCCTTCGCGAGCAGTACTTC.

The chain combines TRBV24-1 with TRBJ2-1, with 11 bases fitting TRBD2. This CDR3 has 16 residues. J lost 9 bases, V lost 4 bases, and 10 bases had no gene match. The germline gives CDR1 KGHDR, CDR2 SFDVKD. CDR3 loop: CATSDPSGGFGSEQFF. The CDR3 DNA sequence: TGTGCCACCAGTGACCCTAGCGGGGGGTTTGGGAGTGAGCAGTTCTTC.

This clonotype was seen only a few times. The V gene is TRBV7-9, the J gene TRBJ2-7, with a weak D call TRBD2 (6 bases). Germline CDR1 and CDR2: SEHNR and FQNEAQ (reference sequence). The V end lost 3 bases, the J end lost 3 bases, and 15 bases lay between the germline ends. This CDR3 is 15 amino acids long. The CDR3 coding sequence is TGTGCCAGCAGCTTCGGGTTGGAGGGCCGCTACGAGCAGTACTTC. It yields the protein CASSFGLEGRYEQYF.

This clonotype has just a few counts. The chain employs TRBV3-1 and TRBJ2-5; 11 bases fit TRBD2. Germline assignment: CDR1 LGHDT and CDR2 YNNKEL (reference sequence). The CDR3 covers 17 residues. Trimming cost V 4 bases and J 1 base; bases outside gene matches: 8. This chain's CDR3 is CASSPWGTSGGQETQYF. Here the CDR3 DNA reads TGTGCCAGCAGCCCCTGGGGAACTAGCGGGGGCCAAGAGACCCAGTACTTC.